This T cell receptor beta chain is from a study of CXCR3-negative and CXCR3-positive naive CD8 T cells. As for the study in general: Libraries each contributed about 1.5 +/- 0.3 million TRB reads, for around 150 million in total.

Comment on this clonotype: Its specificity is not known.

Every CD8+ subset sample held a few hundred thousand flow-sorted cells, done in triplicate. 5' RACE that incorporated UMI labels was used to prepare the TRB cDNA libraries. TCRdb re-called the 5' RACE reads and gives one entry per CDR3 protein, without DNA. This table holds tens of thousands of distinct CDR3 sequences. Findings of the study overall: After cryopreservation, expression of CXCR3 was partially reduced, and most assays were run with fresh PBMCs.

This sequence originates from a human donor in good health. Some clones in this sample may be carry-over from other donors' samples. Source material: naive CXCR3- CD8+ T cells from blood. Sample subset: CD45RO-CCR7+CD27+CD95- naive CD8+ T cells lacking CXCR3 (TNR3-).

This CDR3 is CSVEGNYEQYF. The chain has TRBV29-1 and TRBJ2-7. This CDR3 spans 11 amino acids. CDR1 SQVTM and CDR2 ANQGSEA come from the germline V gene.